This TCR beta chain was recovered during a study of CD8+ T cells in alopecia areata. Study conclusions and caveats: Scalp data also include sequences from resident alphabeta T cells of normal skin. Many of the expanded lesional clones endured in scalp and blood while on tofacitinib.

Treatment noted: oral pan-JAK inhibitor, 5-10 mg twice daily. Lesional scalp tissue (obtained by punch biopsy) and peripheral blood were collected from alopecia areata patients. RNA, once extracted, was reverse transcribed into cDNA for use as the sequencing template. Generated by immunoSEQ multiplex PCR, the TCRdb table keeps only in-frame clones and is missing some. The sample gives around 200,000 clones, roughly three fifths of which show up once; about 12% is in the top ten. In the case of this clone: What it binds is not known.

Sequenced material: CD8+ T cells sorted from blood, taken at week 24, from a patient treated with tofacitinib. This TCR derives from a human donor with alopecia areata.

For the CDR3, the DNA is TGTGCCAGTATGCAACAGCTTACCGGGGAGCTGTTTTTT. Amino acids: CASMQQLTGELFF. V is TRBV6-5 and J is TRBJ2-2; D is undetermined. This CDR3 is 13 amino acids long. Germline V gene sequence: CDR1 MNHEY, CDR2 SVGAGI. The germline V and J ends were trimmed by 9 bases and 5 bases, with 13 bases remaining between them.